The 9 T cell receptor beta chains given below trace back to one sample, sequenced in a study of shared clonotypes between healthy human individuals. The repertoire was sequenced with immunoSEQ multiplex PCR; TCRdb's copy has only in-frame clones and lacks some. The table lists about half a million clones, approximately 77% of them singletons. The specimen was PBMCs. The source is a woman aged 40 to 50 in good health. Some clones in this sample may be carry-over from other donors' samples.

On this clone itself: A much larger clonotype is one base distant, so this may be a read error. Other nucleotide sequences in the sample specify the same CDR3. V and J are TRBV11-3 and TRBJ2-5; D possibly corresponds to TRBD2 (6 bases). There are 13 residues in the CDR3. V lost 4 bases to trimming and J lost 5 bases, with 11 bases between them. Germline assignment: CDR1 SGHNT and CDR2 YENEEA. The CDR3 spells CASSSTSEETQYF. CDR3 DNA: TGTGCCAGCAGCTCGACTAGTGAGGAGACCCAGTACTTC.

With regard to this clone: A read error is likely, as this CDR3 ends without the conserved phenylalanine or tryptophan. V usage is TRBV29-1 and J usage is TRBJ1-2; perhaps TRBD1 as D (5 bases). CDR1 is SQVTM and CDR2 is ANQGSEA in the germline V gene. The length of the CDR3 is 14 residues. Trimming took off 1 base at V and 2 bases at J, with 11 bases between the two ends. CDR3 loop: CSVEGVGTNYGYTS. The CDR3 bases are TGCAGCGTTGAAGGCGTAGGGACGAACTATGGCTACACCTCC.

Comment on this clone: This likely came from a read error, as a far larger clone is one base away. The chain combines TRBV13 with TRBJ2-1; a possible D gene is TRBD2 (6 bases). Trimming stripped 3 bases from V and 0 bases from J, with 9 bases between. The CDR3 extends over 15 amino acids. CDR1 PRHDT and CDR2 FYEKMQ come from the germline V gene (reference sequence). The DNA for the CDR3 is TGTGCCAGCAGCTTTACCGGGAGCTCCTACAATGAGCAGTTCTTC. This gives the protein CASSFTGSSYNEQFF.

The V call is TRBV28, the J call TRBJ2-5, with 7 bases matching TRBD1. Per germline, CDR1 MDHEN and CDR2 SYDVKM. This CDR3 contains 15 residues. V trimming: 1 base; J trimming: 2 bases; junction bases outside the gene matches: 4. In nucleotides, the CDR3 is TGTGCCAGCAGTTTATCTCTGGGACAGCAAGAGACCCAGTACTTC. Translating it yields CASSLSLGQQETQYF.

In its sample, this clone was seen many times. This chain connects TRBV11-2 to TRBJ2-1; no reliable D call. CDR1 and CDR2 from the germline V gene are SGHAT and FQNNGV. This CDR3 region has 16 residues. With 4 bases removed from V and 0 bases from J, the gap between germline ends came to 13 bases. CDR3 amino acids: CASSSWTASSYNEQFF. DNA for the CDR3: TGTGCCAGCAGCTCCTGGACGGCCAGCTCCTACAATGAGCAGTTCTTC.

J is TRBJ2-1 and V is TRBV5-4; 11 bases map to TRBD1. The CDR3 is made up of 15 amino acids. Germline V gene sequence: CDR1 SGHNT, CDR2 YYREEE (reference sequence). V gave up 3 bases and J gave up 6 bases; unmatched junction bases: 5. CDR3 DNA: TGTGCCAGCAGCTCGGGACAGGGGGGATTCAATGAGCAGTTCTTC. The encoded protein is CASSSGQGGFNEQFF.

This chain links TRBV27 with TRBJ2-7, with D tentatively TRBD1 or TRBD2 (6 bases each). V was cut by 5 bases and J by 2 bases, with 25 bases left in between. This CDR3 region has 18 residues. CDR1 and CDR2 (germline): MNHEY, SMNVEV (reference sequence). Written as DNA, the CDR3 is TGTGCCAGCAGTCCGGGACTTGGGGGAGGAGGGGGAACCTACGAGCAGTACTTC. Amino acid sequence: CASSPGLGGGGGTYEQYF.

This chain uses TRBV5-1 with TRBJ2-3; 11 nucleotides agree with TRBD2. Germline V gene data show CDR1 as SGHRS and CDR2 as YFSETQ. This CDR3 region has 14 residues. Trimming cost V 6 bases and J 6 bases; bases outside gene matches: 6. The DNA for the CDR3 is TGCGCCAGCATCGAGACTAGCGGGAAGGATACGCAGTATTTT. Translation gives CASIETSGKDTQYF.

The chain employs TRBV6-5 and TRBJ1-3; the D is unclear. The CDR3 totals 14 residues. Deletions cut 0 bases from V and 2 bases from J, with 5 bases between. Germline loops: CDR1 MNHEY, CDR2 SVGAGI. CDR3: CASSYSGTGNTIYF. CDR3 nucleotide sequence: TGTGCCAGCAGTTACTCTGGGACTGGAAACACCATATATTTT.